Presented here are 31 T cell receptor beta chains from one specimen sequenced in a study of neurological immune-mediated disorders. One entry per CDR3 protein results from TCRdb running MiXCR on the 5' RACE reads. The sample has some 66,000 distinct CDR3 sequences, almost 3.5% seen once. The specimen sequenced was PBMCs. The receptors shown here come from a man in his forties with multiple sclerosis.

This clonotype was counted ten times or more. The chain has TRBV20-1 and TRBJ1-5; no clear D gene. The V gene lost 5 bases and the J gene lost 0 bases, with 8 bases spanning the gap. Germline V lookup: CDR1 DFQATT, CDR2 SNEGSKA (reference sequence). CDR3 size: 13 residues. CDR3: CSADEGSNQPQHF. For the CDR3, the DNA is TGCAGTGCTGATGAGGGTAGCAATCAGCCCCAGCATTTT.

This clonotype was seen more than once but under ten times. A much larger clone differs by one base, so this may be a read error. The DNA of the CDR3 is TGTGCCAGCAGTTACAAGCGGGAGGGCCTCAAAGAGCAGTACTTC. Amino acid sequence: CASSYKREGLKEQYF. The chain joins TRBV6-5 to TRBJ2-7, with TRBD2 matching over 10 bases. V lost 2 bases and J lost 7; bases outside the gene matches: 8. The CDR3 loop spans 15 amino acids. CDR1 is MNHEY and CDR2 is SVGAGI in the germline V gene.

This clonotype was detected ten times or more. J is TRBJ2-3 and V is TRBV5-1; 9 bases align to TRBD2. V lost 4 bases, J lost 5 bases, and 14 bases stayed unmatched. Germline V lookup: CDR1 SGHRS, CDR2 YFSETQ. The CDR3 contains 17 residues. CDR3 in DNA: TGCGCCAGCAGCATGATAAGGGCGGGGGGGCTTCAAGATACGCAGTATTTT. Encoded protein: CASSMIRAGGLQDTQYF.

This clonotype is medium-sized within its sample. V gene TRBV7-9 combines with J gene TRBJ1-6; a weak D match, TRBD1 (5 bases). This CDR3 region has 15 residues. Germline V CDR1 and CDR2: SEHNR, FQNEAQ (reference sequence). The V gene lost 4 bases and the J gene lost 6 bases, with 13 bases spanning the gap. In nucleotides, the CDR3 is TGTGCCAGCAGCTCGACGGGGCCGGGTAATTCACCCCTCCACTTT. This gives the protein CASSSTGPGNSPLHF. Complete variable domain (other parts from reference TRBV7-9 and TRBJ1-6): DTGVSQNPRHKITKRGQNVTFRCDPISEHNRLYWYRQTLGQGPEFLTYFQNEAQLEKSRLLSDRFSAERPKGSFSTLEIQRTEQGDSAMYLCASSSTGPGNSPLHFGNGTRLTVT.

This clonotype was recorded many times. This chain connects TRBV20-1 to TRBJ1-1; tentative D call: TRBD1 (5 bases). Trimming pared 4 bases from V and 1 base from J, leaving 13 bases between. CDR1 is DFQATT and CDR2 is SNEGSKA in the germline V gene (reference sequence). The CDR3 is 14 residues long. CDR3 protein: CSATDGTANTEAFF. The CDR3 DNA reads TGCAGTGCTACTGACGGGACGGCGAACACTGAAGCTTTCTTT.

This clonotype was detected many times. The chain has TRBV5-1 and TRBJ1-3; D unclear. CDR3 length equals 14 residues. Trimming took 3 bases from V and 0 from J, leaving 7 bases between them. Germline loops: CDR1 SGHRS, CDR2 YFSETQ. The chain's CDR3 is CASSSAASGNTIYF. Written as DNA, the CDR3 is TGCGCCAGCAGCTCCGCGGCCTCTGGAAACACCATATATTTT.

This clonotype occurred many times. The chain carries TRBV7-6 and TRBJ2-1, with 8 bases lining up with TRBD2. The J segment lost 10 bases and the V segment lost 1 base, leaving 15 bases of the junction unmatched. The CDR3 is 17 residues long. The germline V gene has CDR1 SGHVS and CDR2 FNYEAQ. For the CDR3, the DNA is TGTGCCAGCAGCTTAGAGGGTAGCGGGAACCCGATGGGGGAGCAGTTCTTC. It is translated as CASSLEGSGNPMGEQFF.

This clonotype was observed a handful of times. A read error is possible here, since a much larger clone lies one base away. This rearrangement joins TRBV2 to TRBJ2-3, with a weak D call TRBD2 (6 bases). Trimming removed 6 bases at V and 2 bases at J, with 18 bases between. The germline gives CDR1 SNHLY, CDR2 FYNNEI. There are 16 residues in the CDR3. CDR3 amino acids: CASRSMASDYTDTQYF. The CDR3 DNA sequence: TGTGCCAGCAGATCAATGGCTAGCGACTACACAGATACGCAGTATTTT.

This clonotype has at least ten counts. The rearrangement links TRBV20-1 to TRBJ2-5; no definite D call. CDR1 and CDR2 (germline): DFQATT, SNEGSKA (reference sequence). This CDR3 comprises 16 residues. Deletions cut 0 bases from V and 2 bases from J, with 16 bases between. The CDR3: CSARDPLQILQETQYF. The CDR3, as DNA: TGCAGTGCTAGAGATCCTCTCCAGATACTGCAAGAGACCCAGTACTTC.

This clonotype was observed at least ten times. The chain recombines TRBV5-5 with TRBJ2-7; TRBD1 matches at 9 bases. The CDR3 consists of 15 residues. After removal of 0 bases from V and 4 bases from J, the junction contained 5 bases not matched to a gene. Germline V gives CDR1 SGHKS, CDR2 YYEKEE (reference sequence). CDR3 sequence: CASSLASGTGYEQYF. The CDR3 DNA sequence: TGTGCCAGCAGCTTGGCAAGTGGGACAGGGTACGAGCAGTACTTC.

This clonotype showed up many times. The chain recombines TRBV15 with TRBJ2-1, with D possibly matching TRBD2 (6 bases). CDR3 length equals 14 residues. Trimming removed 5 bases from V and 0 bases from J, with 8 bases in between. CDR1 and CDR2 (germline): LNHNV, YYDKDF (reference sequence). In DNA, the CDR3 is TGTGCCACCAGCCGGGAGAGCTCCTACAATGAGCAGTTCTTC. Translation gives CATSRESSYNEQFF.

There are many counts of this clonotype. The chain is built from TRBV25-1 and TRBJ2-6, with D unclear. The CDR3 sequence is 15 residues long. The V end lost 5 bases, the J end lost 4 bases, and 12 bases lay between the germline ends. CDR1 is MGHDK, CDR2 SYGVNS, per germline. CDR3 sequence (DNA): TGTGCCAGCAGTACCCTCGGAACCGGGGCCAACGTCCTGACTTTC. Its protein product is CASSTLGTGANVLTF.

This clonotype was seen a handful of times. A read error may be the cause here, since a much bigger clone is one base away. V is TRBV14 and J is TRBJ2-5; tentative D call: TRBD2 (6 bases). CDR1 is SGHDN and CDR2 is FVKESK in the germline V gene. Deletions cut 0 bases from V and 2 bases from J, with 16 bases between. CDR3 length: 17 residues. Here the CDR3 DNA reads TGTGCCAGCAGCCAAGATGTCGAAGGGAGGTGGCAAGAGACCCAGTACTTC. Its protein product is CASSQDVEGRWQETQYF.

This clonotype showed up just a few times. The rearrangement joins TRBV5-1 to TRBJ2-3, with D maybe TRBD1 (5 bases). Germline V gene data show CDR1 as SGHRS and CDR2 as YFSETQ. The CDR3 contains 14 residues. The germline V and J ends were trimmed by 0 bases and 3 bases, with 8 bases remaining between them. The CDR3 coding sequence is TGCGCCAGCAGCTTGGGTAGGGGTACAGATACGCAGTATTTT. This translates into CASSLGRGTDTQYF.

This clonotype turned up a few times. A single base separates this from a much larger clone, so it may be a read error. The genes are TRBV6-5 and TRBJ2-3; D remains ambiguous. The CDR3 sequence is 11 residues long. CDR1 is MNHEY, CDR2 SVGAGI, per germline. CDR3 protein: CDSSVLGTQYF. In DNA form, the CDR3 reads TGTGACAGCAGCGTTTTGGGTACGCAGTATTTT.

This clonotype came up many times. The chain employs TRBV5-1 and TRBJ1-2; no definite D call. Deletions cut 0 bases from V and 1 base from J, with 7 bases between. The CDR3 has 14 residues. The V gene's germline CDR1 is SGHRS and CDR2 YFSETQ. This chain's CDR3 is CASSLDSHNYGYTF. CDR3 in DNA: TGCGCCAGCAGCTTGGACAGCCATAACTATGGCTACACCTTC. The variable domain in full, completed from reference TRBV5-1 and TRBJ1-2, reads KAGVTQTPRYLIKTRGQQVTLSCSPISGHRSVSWYQQTPGQGLQFLFEYFSETQRNKGNFPGRFSGRQFSNSRSEMNVSTLELGDSALYLCASSLDSHNYGYTFGSGTRLTVV.

This clonotype was seen at least ten times. CDR3 sequence: CSVPGQSDGYTF. The CDR3 DNA is TGCAGTGTCCCGGGGCAGTCGGATGGCTACACCTTC. This chain uses TRBV20-1 with TRBJ1-2; D is perhaps TRBD1 (5 bases). Looked up from germline, CDR1 is DFQATT and CDR2 is SNEGSKA (reference sequence). Trimming left V 7 bases short and J 6 bases short, with 15 bases between. The CDR3 is 12 amino acids.

This clonotype was picked up many times. The rearrangement links TRBV5-1 to TRBJ1-5; D remains ambiguous. This CDR3 spans 19 amino acids. The V gene's germline CDR1 is SGHRS and CDR2 YFSETQ. Between the trimmed V and J ends, which lost 1 base and 0 bases, there was a span of 20 bases. The CDR3 reads CASSLRHNDAPNSNQPQHF. The DNA for the CDR3 is TGCGCCAGCAGCTTGAGACACAACGATGCCCCCAATAGCAATCAGCCCCAGCATTTT.

This clonotype has at least ten counts. V and J are TRBV5-1 and TRBJ1-4; no firm D call. V lost 4 bases to trimming and J lost 8 bases, with 15 bases between them. The CDR3 extends over 14 amino acids. Looked up from germline, CDR1 is SGHRS and CDR2 is YFSETQ. CDR3 sequence reads: CASSPEPAGEKLFF. CDR3 nucleotides: TGCGCCAGCAGCCCGGAACCAGCGGGGGAAAAACTGTTTTTT.

The rearrangement links TRBV9 to TRBJ2-1; D unclear. The length of the CDR3 is 14 residues. V was cut by 2 bases and J by 2 bases, with 8 bases left in between. Germline CDR1 reads SGDLS; CDR2 reads YYNGEE. DNA of the CDR3: TGTGCCAGCAGCGTTAGAGGTCCCTACAATGAGCAGTTCTTC. Translation: CASSVRGPYNEQFF.

Ten or more counts support this clonotype. The chain joins TRBV6-5 to TRBJ1-5, with D perhaps TRBD1 (5 bases). This CDR3 contains 13 residues. CDR1 MNHEY and CDR2 SVGAGI come from the germline V gene. V gave up 10 bases and J gave up 3 bases, with 13 bases separating them. This chain's CDR3 is CATTGALNQPQHF. CDR3 in DNA: TGTGCCACAACCGGGGCCCTCAATCAGCCCCAGCATTTT.

This clonotype was recorded many times. J is TRBJ1-2 and V is TRBV12-3 or TRBV12-4; D ambiguous. V lost 5 bases and J 7 bases, leaving 8 bases between the germline ends. The CDR3 spans 11 residues. CDR3 nucleotide sequence: TGTGCCAGCAGTGCCTCGGGTGGCTACACCTTC. Protein: CASSASGGYTF.

By share of the sample, this clonotype is medium-sized. CDR3 sequence (DNA): TGTGCCAGCAGCCCGAGGGACAGGGACGGCTACACCTTC. Protein: CASSPRDRDGYTF. This chain links TRBV5-5 with TRBJ1-2, with TRBD1 identical over 9 bases. Trimming took 4 bases from V and 8 from J; bases not matched to a gene: 6. This CDR3 has 13 amino acids. CDR1 is SGHKS, CDR2 YYEKEE, per germline (reference sequence).

This clonotype was counted many times. V gene TRBV5-1 combines with J gene TRBJ1-2, with a weak D call TRBD1 (6 bases). The germline V and J ends were trimmed by 4 bases and 3 bases, with 28 bases remaining between them. Germline V gives CDR1 SGHRS, CDR2 YFSETQ. CDR3 length equals 19 residues. CDR3 protein: CASSPSFPRDWGPHYGYTF. CDR3 in DNA: TGCGCCAGCAGCCCATCGTTTCCCCGGGACTGGGGGCCTCACTATGGCTACACCTTC.

This clonotype was seen at least ten times. This sequence joins TRBV3-1 and TRBJ1-5; D possibly corresponds to TRBD1 (5 bases). The CDR3 loop spans 15 amino acids. Between the trimmed V and J ends, which lost 2 bases and 7 bases, there was a span of 15 bases. CDR1 and CDR2 from the germline V gene are LGHDT and YNNKEL (reference sequence). The CDR3 here is CASSQRRGDGQPQHF. DNA for the CDR3: TGTGCCAGCAGCCAAAGGAGAGGGGATGGGCAGCCCCAGCATTTT.

This clonotype was picked up many times. J is TRBJ1-4 and V is TRBV5-1; the D is unclear. V was trimmed by 1 base and J by 0 bases, leaving 7 bases between them. Germline V gene data show CDR1 as SGHRS and CDR2 as YFSETQ. The CDR3 has 15 residues. The CDR3 here is CASSLLPATNEKLFF. Here the CDR3 DNA reads TGCGCCAGCAGCTTGCTGCCCGCAACTAATGAAAAACTGTTTTTT.

This clonotype was seen at least ten times. The chain joins TRBV20-1 to TRBJ1-1, with no clear D. The V gene lost 3 bases and the J gene lost 0 bases, with 11 bases spanning the gap. Germline CDR1 reads DFQATT; CDR2 reads SNEGSKA (reference sequence). This CDR3 comprises 14 residues. The CDR3 protein is CSARKQLMNTEAFF. CDR3 nucleotide sequence: TGCAGTGCTAGGAAACAACTCATGAACACTGAAGCTTTCTTT.

The table lists this clonotype with many counts. The chain is built from TRBV5-1 and TRBJ1-1; D possibly corresponds to TRBD1 (5 bases). V lost 4 bases and J 0 bases, leaving 16 bases between the germline ends. Germline assignment: CDR1 SGHRS and CDR2 YFSETQ. The CDR3 loop spans 16 amino acids. CDR3 amino acids: CASSPRTNFMNTEAFF. CDR3 in DNA: TGCGCCAGCAGCCCCAGGACAAATTTTATGAACACTGAAGCTTTCTTT.

This clonotype was detected ten times or more. The gene calls are TRBV20-1 and TRBJ2-5; 8 nucleotides agree with TRBD1. In germline, CDR1 is DFQATT, CDR2 SNEGSKA (reference sequence). V was pared by 2 bases and J by 5 bases, with 25 bases of the junction left unmatched. This CDR3 has 20 amino acids. The CDR3 is CSARPPPRSGSTGVGETQYF. Written as DNA, the CDR3 is TGCAGTGCTAGACCTCCCCCTCGTTCAGGTTCGACAGGGGTGGGGGAGACCCAGTACTTC.

This clonotype was detected many times. The V gene is TRBV7-6, the J gene TRBJ2-1; 9 bases line up with TRBD2. J lost 6 bases, V lost 7 bases, and 7 bases had no gene match. CDR3 length: 14 amino acids. CDR1 is SGHVS, CDR2 FNYEAQ, per germline. CDR3 residues: CASTTGTSINEQFF. The CDR3 DNA reads TGTGCCAGCACCACCGGGACTAGCATCAATGAGCAGTTCTTC.

This clonotype was seen at least ten times. The genes are TRBV5-6 and TRBJ2-1; 7 nucleotides align to TRBD2. CDR3 size: 16 residues. The germline V gene has CDR1 SGHDT and CDR2 YYEEEE. V shed 2 bases and J 9 bases; nucleotides not matched to a gene: 14. CDR3 bases: TGTGCCAGCAGCTTTTATACAGCGGGACCTAGGGGTGAGCAGTTCTTC. This translates into CASSFYTAGPRGEQFF.